This T cell receptor (beta chain) was identified in a study of Graves' ophthalmopathy and Graves' hyperthyroidism. This clonotype was seen repeatedly, ten times or more. Its antigen is unidentified. Using RNA transcripts, the TCR beta CDR3 regions were amplified. RT-PCR in the first round used HTBI primers; a second-round multiplex PCR followed. Each CDR3 protein gets one entry after TCRdb re-called the multiplex PCR reads with MiXCR. Of 360,000 or so distinct CDR3 sequences detected, approximately 16% appear once; the ten largest clones hold around 1.5%. Study findings and constraints: A majority of expanded thyroid clonotypes exceeding 0.001 frequency were likewise present in blood.

Germline CDR1 reads LGHNA; CDR2 reads YSLEER. The V end was cut by 0 bases, the J end by 2 bases, with 14 bases between. The CDR3 contains 16 residues. This chain connects TRBV4-3 to TRBJ2-7; D gene unclear. This TCR was sampled from a woman aged 18-30 years with Graves' ophthalmopathy. Sequencing was done on a sample of peripheral blood. The CDR3 DNA reads TGCGCCAGCAGCCAAGAAAGGGAACTTGGACCCTACGAGCAGTACTTC. Amino acid sequence: CASSQERELGPYEQYF.